This passage covers 12 T cell receptor beta chains from one sample sequenced in a study of T cell responses to AZD1222 COVID-19 vaccine. Libraries were prepared by immunoSEQ multiplex PCR; TCRdb keeps only in-frame clonotypes and omits some of them. The data show some 150,000 clones, 92% seen once. The sequencing here drew on peripheral blood, taken 28 days after the second AZD1222 dose. The receptors were gathered from an adult who received the AZD1222 COVID-19 vaccine.

The V gene is TRBV18, the J gene TRBJ2-7; D is unclear. Germline CDR1 reads KGHSH; CDR2 reads LQKENI. The CDR3 covers 14 residues. The ends were cut back, 1 base at V and 3 bases at J, with 10 bases in the middle. CDR3 DNA: TGTGCCAGCTCACCACAACCCGGATTCTACGAGCAGTACTTC. Protein product: CASSPQPGFYEQYF.

CDR3 residues: CASSLYTTSYTPTYGYTF. CDR3 nucleotides: TGTGCCAGCTCACTTTACACTACCTCTTATACTCCCACCTATGGCTACACCTTC. The V gene is TRBV18, the J gene TRBJ1-2; D remains unclear. Deletions cut 4 bases from V and 4 bases from J, with 25 bases between. Per the germline V gene, CDR1 is KGHSH and CDR2 is LQKENI. This CDR3 is built from 18 residues. The variable domain in full, with the rest retrieved from reference TRBV18 and TRBJ1-2, is NAGVMQNPRHLVRRRGQEARLRCSPMKGHSHVYWYRQLPEEGLKFMVYLQKENIIDESGMPKERFSAEFPKEGPSILRIQQVVRGDSAAYFCASSLYTTSYTPTYGYTFGSGTRLTVV.

This clone came up once. The J gene is TRBJ1-2, the V gene TRBV19, with D possibly TRBD1 on 5 matching bases. The CDR3 runs 16 residues. The germline V gene encodes CDR1 LNHDA and CDR2 SQIVND (reference sequence). V was shortened by 3 bases and J by 6 bases, with 20 bases between the two germline ends. The CDR3 protein is CASSIGGWGLGHGYTF. As DNA, the CDR3 is TGTGCCAGTAGTATTGGAGGGTGGGGCCTAGGGCATGGCTACACCTTC. Full variable domain (rest looked up from reference TRBV19 and TRBJ1-2): DGGITQSPKYLFRKEGQNVTLSCEQNLNHDAMYWYRQDPGQGLRLIYYSQIVNDFQKGDIAEGYSVSREKKESFPLTVTSAQKNPTAFYLCASSIGGWGLGHGYTFGSGTRLTVV.

This clone was recorded only once. The chain recombines TRBV7-9 with TRBJ1-2; D not certain. This CDR3 has 12 residues. V lost 0 bases to trimming and J lost 7 bases, with 6 bases between them. Looked up from germline, CDR1 is SEHNR and CDR2 is FQNEAQ (reference sequence). Here the CDR3 reads CASSLAAAGYTF. In DNA, the CDR3 is TGTGCCAGCAGCTTAGCGGCCGCTGGCTACACCTTC. The full variable domain, in which reference TRBV7-9 and TRBJ1-2 provide the parts outside the CDR3, is DTGVSQNPRHKITKRGQNVTFRCDPISEHNRLYWYRQTLGQGPEFLTYFQNEAQLEKSRLLSDRFSAERPKGSFSTLEIQRTEQGDSAMYLCASSLAAAGYTFGSGTRLTVV.

This sequence joins TRBV5-5 and TRBJ1-1, with 7 nucleotides matching TRBD1. J gave up 3 bases and V 5 bases, and 7 bases lay outside the gene matches. In germline, CDR1 is SGHKS, CDR2 YYEKEE (reference sequence). The CDR3 extends over 14 amino acids. The CDR3 reads CASRPYRGDTEAFF. The CDR3, as DNA: TGTGCCAGCAGACCTTACAGGGGAGACACTGAAGCTTTCTTT.

This clone was recorded once. V usage is TRBV6-6 and J usage is TRBJ2-3; D possibly corresponds to TRBD2 (6 bases). This CDR3 has 14 amino acids. Looked up from germline, CDR1 is MNHNY and CDR2 is SVGAGI (reference sequence). Trimming took off 6 bases at V and 9 bases at J, with 19 bases between the two ends. CDR3 DNA: TGTGCCAGCAGCACCAATAGCGGCGGAGACACGCAGTATTTT. Encoded protein: CASSTNSGGDTQYF.

The rearrangement uses TRBV6-1 and TRBJ1-1; 7 bases are a match to TRBD1. After removal of 2 bases from V and 4 bases from J, the junction contained 7 bases not matched to a gene. The germline gives CDR1 MNHNS, CDR2 SASEGT. There are 15 residues in the CDR3. Here the CDR3 DNA reads TGTGCCAGCAGTGAACACGGACAGGCGAGCACTGAAGCTTTCTTT. Translating gives CASSEHGQASTEAFF.

This chain joins TRBV7-7 and TRBJ1-1; TRBD1 is a possible D gene (5 bases). The CDR3 sequence is 13 residues long. The germline V and J ends were trimmed by 1 base and 5 bases, with 8 bases remaining between them. Germline V lookup: CDR1 SSHAT, CDR2 FNYEAQ (reference sequence). The CDR3 here is CASSLVRGTEAFF. DNA of the CDR3: TGTGCCAGCAGCTTAGTCCGGGGGACTGAAGCTTTCTTT.

The chain uses TRBV28 and TRBJ2-7; 7 nucleotides agree with TRBD1. The CDR3 covers 16 residues. J was trimmed by 0 bases and V by 4 bases; bases with no gene match: 9. The germline V gene has CDR1 MDHEN and CDR2 SYDVKM. CDR3 sequence (DNA): TGTGCCAGCAGTTACATCGGGACAGTCAGCTCCTACGAGCAGTACTTC. Its translation is CASSYIGTVSSYEQYF.

The chain carries TRBV7-8 and TRBJ2-7; TRBD2 matches 10 bases. The CDR3 runs to 16 residues. CDR1 and CDR2 from the germline V gene are SGHVS and FQNEAQ. The V and J ends lost 7 bases and 2 bases, in that order; junction bases with no gene match: 11. The CDR3 DNA is TGTGCCAGCATCCCTTCCAGGACTAGCGGACCCTACGAGCAGTACTTC. Its translation: CASIPSRTSGPYEQYF.

This chain links TRBV5-1 with TRBJ1-2; D unresolved. This CDR3 has 13 amino acids. Germline assignment: CDR1 SGHRS and CDR2 YFSETQ. V was pared by 4 bases and J by 4 bases, with 11 bases between. This CDR3 reads CASSLGGSYGYTF. CDR3 bases: TGCGCCAGCAGCCTGGGCGGTTCCTATGGCTACACCTTC.

The sample holds a few counts of this clone. The rearrangement joins TRBV9 to TRBJ1-3; D not resolved. This CDR3 is 15 amino acids long. The germline V and J ends were trimmed by 2 bases and 3 bases, with 12 bases remaining between them. Germline assignment: CDR1 SGDLS and CDR2 YYNGEE. CDR3 nucleotide sequence: TGTGCCAGCAGCGTGGACTCTGGAGGTGGAAACACCATATATTTT. Protein product: CASSVDSGGGNTIYF.